What follows are 26 T cell receptor beta chains derived from one specimen sequenced in a study of post-analysis software for immune sequencing data. The study's findings and limits: A few TRBV segments occurring more often in patients than controls included TRBV5-6, TRBV5-1 and TRBV20-1.

These receptors' antigens are unknown. Sequencing libraries made from TCR beta cDNA carried unique molecular identifiers. TCRdb reprocessed the PCR reads via MiXCR and lists one record per CDR3 protein. This sample has roughly 540,000 distinct CDR3 sequences, with 34% found just once. Sequences were obtained from blood. All receptors come from a girl aged 2-17 years with multiple sclerosis.

The chain has TRBV20-1 and TRBJ2-7; 8 nucleotides agree with TRBD1. The CDR3 covers 15 residues. Unmatched junction bases numbered 6, after V lost 0 bases and J lost 2 bases. Germline V CDR1 and CDR2: DFQATT, SNEGSKA (reference sequence). CDR3 bases: TGCAGTGCTAGAGATCACAGGGGGAATCCCTACGAGCAGTACTTC. Translating it yields CSARDHRGNPYEQYF.

This clonotype was counted only a few times. This chain connects TRBV10-3 to TRBJ1-1; TRBD1 is a possible D gene (5 bases). In germline, CDR1 is ENHRY, CDR2 SYGVKD. The CDR3 has 15 residues. Trimming removed 6 bases at V and 0 bases at J, with 14 bases between. The CDR3 is CAISEERGMNTEAFF. The CDR3 DNA sequence: TGTGCCATCAGCGAAGAAAGGGGCATGAACACTGAAGCTTTCTTT.

CDR3 nucleotide sequence: TGCAGTGCTAGTTGGGACAGGGGCGTCTCCTACGAGCAGTACTTC. Residues: CSASWDRGVSYEQYF. This chain uses TRBV20-1 with TRBJ2-7; 10 bases line up with TRBD1. The CDR3 has 15 amino acids. V was pared by 3 bases and J by 0 bases, with 5 bases of the junction left unmatched. CDR1 DFQATT and CDR2 SNEGSKA come from the germline V gene (reference sequence).

This clonotype showed up just a few times. The chain links TRBV15 to TRBJ1-5; 9 bases line up with TRBD1. Germline values: CDR1 LNHNV, CDR2 YYDKDF (reference sequence). The length of the CDR3 is 16 residues. J was trimmed by 4 bases and V by 1 base; bases with no gene match: 5. The CDR3 region is CATSRVRTGDNQPQHF. The CDR3 region has the DNA TGTGCCACCAGCAGAGTGAGGACAGGGGATAATCAGCCCCAGCATTTT. Looking up the rest from reference TRBV15 and TRBJ1-5 gives the full variable domain: DAMVIQNPRYQVTQFGKPVTLSCSQTLNHNVMYWYQQKSSQAPKLLFHYYDKDFNNEADTPDNFQSRRPNTSFCFLDIRSPGLGDTAMYLCATSRVRTGDNQPQHFGDGTRLSIL.

V and J are TRBV20-1 and TRBJ2-5; 8 bases align to TRBD2. The CDR3 contains 15 residues. The germline V gene encodes CDR1 DFQATT and CDR2 SNEGSKA (reference sequence). V lost 3 bases to trimming and J lost 1 base; unmatched junction nucleotides: 7. Here the CDR3 reads CSASLLAGTQETQYF. CDR3 in DNA: TGCAGTGCTAGTCTGTTAGCGGGGACCCAAGAGACCCAGTACTTC.

Concerning this clonotype: At one end, the junction sequence differs from germline, possibly due to a read error. V gene TRBV6-5 combines with J gene TRBJ1-1; D gene unclear. Germline values: CDR1 MNHEY, CDR2 SVGAGI. This CDR3 contains 15 residues. The CDR3 sequence is CTSRPRRGMNTEAFF. The CDR3 DNA follows: TGTACCAGCAGACCTAGGCGCGGGATGAACACTGAAGCTTTCTTT.

This rearrangement joins TRBV6-5 to TRBJ2-3, with a tentative D call TRBD1 (5 bases). This CDR3 comprises 15 residues. V gave up 0 bases and J gave up 1 base, with 8 bases separating them. Germline CDR1 and CDR2: MNHEY and SVGAGI. CDR3 residues: CASSYSLTGTDTQYF. CDR3 nucleotides: TGTGCCAGCAGTTACTCGCTGACAGGCACAGATACGCAGTATTTT.

This clonotype appeared many times. This chain joins TRBV10-2 and TRBJ2-3, with 8 bases matching TRBD2. The CDR3 has 13 amino acids. The junction had 4 bases not matched to a gene; V was cut back by 10 bases and J by 1 base. Germline CDR1 reads WSHSY; CDR2 reads SAAADI. The DNA for the CDR3 is TGCGCCACCGGACTAGCCCGCACAGATACGCAGTATTTT. Protein product: CATGLARTDTQYF.

This clonotype was detected only a few times. The chain recombines TRBV7-9 with TRBJ1-1; 7 nucleotides align to TRBD1. Germline lookup yields CDR1 SEHNR and CDR2 FQNEAQ (reference sequence). J was trimmed by 0 bases and V by 1 base; bases with no gene match: 2. This CDR3 has 15 residues. The CDR3 DNA sequence: TGTGCCAGCAGCTTAGATGACAGGGTGAACACTGAAGCTTTCTTT. Its protein is CASSLDDRVNTEAFF.

This clonotype was recorded a few times. The genes are TRBV6-5 and TRBJ2-3; D is perhaps TRBD2 (5 bases). The V end lost 1 base, the J end lost 2 bases, and 19 bases lay between the germline ends. Germline values: CDR1 MNHEY, CDR2 SVGAGI. This CDR3 comprises 18 residues. The chain's CDR3 is CASSYYPLAEEPTDTQYF. As DNA, the CDR3 is TGTGCCAGCAGTTACTACCCGCTAGCAGAGGAACCCACAGATACGCAGTATTTT.

Here the CDR3 reads CASSQEPSGGASYNEQFF. The CDR3 nucleotides read TGTGCCAGCAGCCAAGAGCCTAGCGGGGGGGCGTCCTACAATGAGCAGTTCTTC. The chain carries TRBV4-2 and TRBJ2-1, with 12 bases lining up with TRBD2. V shed 0 bases, J shed 1 base, and the junction held 4 bases outside the gene matches. This CDR3 is 18 amino acids long. From germline, CDR1 is LGHNA and CDR2 YNFKEQ.

In its sample, this clonotype was seen a few times. V gene TRBV24-1 combines with J gene TRBJ2-7, with 7 bases identical to TRBD1. The end of the DNA is better explained by TRBJ2-5, so the J call may be wrong. Germline V gene sequence: CDR1 KGHDR, CDR2 SFDVKD. This CDR3 spans 14 amino acids. The DNA for the CDR3 is TGTGCCACCAGTGATTTCTCAGGGGGACAGACCCAGTACTTC. Translation: CATSDFSGGQTQYF.

This chain links TRBV27 with TRBJ2-6, with D uncertain. Trimming removed 6 bases at V and 2 bases at J, with 5 bases between. There are 13 residues in the CDR3. The germline V gene has CDR1 MNHEY and CDR2 SMNVEV (reference sequence). CDR3 sequence reads: CASRLAGANVLTF. CDR3 sequence (DNA): TGTGCCAGCAGACTGGCTGGGGCCAACGTCCTGACTTTC.

The chain couples TRBV5-1 to TRBJ2-1, with 11 nucleotides matching TRBD2. This CDR3 has 19 residues. Germline V gene lookup returns CDR1 SGHRS and CDR2 YFSETQ. The V segment lost 7 bases and the J segment 0 bases; nucleotides outside the gene matches: 15. CDR3 nucleotides: TGCGCCAGCTGCCTCCAGGCTAGCGGGGGGCCTGTCTCCTACAATGAGCAGTTCTTC. Translating gives CASCLQASGGPVSYNEQFF.

This clonotype was found a few times. The chain combines TRBV5-1 with TRBJ1-1, with D perhaps matching TRBD1 (6 bases). CDR1 SGHRS and CDR2 YFSETQ come from the germline V gene. The CDR3 runs 15 residues. V was cut by 0 bases and J by 4 bases, with 13 bases left in between. CDR3 sequence (DNA): TGCGCCAGCAGCTTGGCCCACAGGGTGGGCACTGAAGCTTTCTTT. This translates into CASSLAHRVGTEAFF.

This clonotype has a handful of counts. The CDR3 DNA is TGCAGTGCTAGTCGTTTTCGGGACGGTGAGCAGTTCTTC. Protein sequence: CSASRFRDGEQFF. This chain links TRBV20-1 with TRBJ2-1; D is tentatively TRBD1 or TRBD2 (5 bases each). Trimming cost V 3 bases and J 9 bases, with 15 bases left between them. The CDR3 is 13 residues long. From germline, CDR1 is DFQATT and CDR2 SNEGSKA (reference sequence).

At least ten counts were recorded for this clonotype. The chain links TRBV20-1 to TRBJ2-1; D uncertain. V lost 6 bases and J 6 bases, leaving 15 bases between the germline ends. CDR1 is DFQATT, CDR2 SNEGSKA, per germline (reference sequence). The CDR3 length is 13 residues. The CDR3 spells CSAMTTPGNEQFF. CDR3 DNA: TGCAGTGCCATGACCACTCCGGGCAATGAGCAGTTCTTC.

In its sample, this clonotype was seen once. J is TRBJ1-2 and V is TRBV18; TRBD1 is a possible D gene (5 bases). The germline V and J ends were trimmed by 2 bases and 1 base, with 17 bases remaining between them. The germline gives CDR1 KGHSH, CDR2 LQKENI. The CDR3 loop spans 17 amino acids. Here the CDR3 DNA reads TGTGCCAGCTCACCATCAGGAAGGGGAGATGATAACTATGGCTACACCTTC. This encodes CASSPSGRGDDNYGYTF. The full variable domain, in which reference TRBV18 and TRBJ1-2 provide the parts outside the CDR3, is NAGVMQNPRHLVRRRGQEARLRCSPMKGHSHVYWYRQLPEEGLKFMVYLQKENIIDESGMPKERFSAEFPKEGPSILRIQQVVRGDSAAYFCASSPSGRGDDNYGYTFGSGTRLTVV.

This chain uses TRBV5-1 with TRBJ2-7, with 7 bases fitting TRBD1. CDR3 length equals 13 residues. The V gene end was trimmed by 4 bases and the J gene end by 7 bases; junction bases not matched to a gene: 8. Looked up from germline, CDR1 is SGHRS and CDR2 is YFSETQ. The CDR3 loop reads CASSPDRMDEQYF. In DNA form, the CDR3 reads TGCGCCAGCAGCCCGGACAGGATGGATGAGCAGTACTTC.

This chain's CDR3 is CASSQDRDRGGNSPLHF. As DNA, the CDR3 is TGCGCCAGCAGCCAAGATCGGGACAGGGGGGGAAATTCACCCCTCCACTTT. V usage is TRBV4-1 and J usage is TRBJ1-6; 11 bases fit TRBD1. This CDR3 is 17 amino acids long. The trim removed 0 bases at V and 7 bases at J, leaving 5 bases unmatched. Germline CDR1 and CDR2: MGHRA and YSYEKL.

The rearrangement links TRBV7-2 to TRBJ2-7; 9 nucleotides match TRBD2. The germline gives CDR1 SGHTA, CDR2 FQGNSA. V dropped 5 bases and J dropped 7; count of bases not matched to a gene: 6. CDR3 size: 13 residues. CDR3 nucleotides: TGTGCCAGCAGCCCTATAGCGGGGGTAGAGCAGTACTTC. Encoded protein: CASSPIAGVEQYF. Supplemented by reference TRBV7-2 and TRBJ2-7, the full variable domain reads GAGVSQSPSNKVTEKGKDVELRCDPISGHTALYWYRQSLGQGLEFLIYFQGNSAPDKSGLPSDRFSAERTGGSVSTLTIQRTQQEDSAVYLCASSPIAGVEQYFGPGTRLTVT.

The J gene is TRBJ2-7, the V gene TRBV12-3 or TRBV12-4; D could derive from TRBD1 or TRBD2 (5 bases each). Trimming stripped 4 bases from V and 1 base from J, with 20 bases between. The length of the CDR3 is 17 residues. For the CDR3, the DNA is TGTGCCAGCAGTTATTTCATTGGAGAGGGGCGGTCCTACGAGCAGTACTTC. Protein: CASSYFIGEGRSYEQYF.

This clonotype was counted a few times. The CDR3 spells CASSYSRQAYGTQYF. The CDR3 nucleotides read TGTGCCAGCAGTTACTCAAGACAGGCGTACGGGACCCAGTACTTC. V is TRBV6-5 and J is TRBJ2-7, with D perhaps TRBD1 (6 bases). The J call may be incorrect, as the DNA end agrees better with TRBJ2-5. Germline CDR1 MNHEY, CDR2 SVGAGI. This CDR3 has 15 amino acids.

Only one count was recorded for this clonotype. The chain couples TRBV5-1 to TRBJ2-6; D is uncertain. Trimming pared 0 bases from V and 0 bases from J, leaving 19 bases between. The CDR3 spans 20 residues. Germline V gene sequence: CDR1 SGHRS, CDR2 YFSETQ. CDR3 sequence: CASSLVFSALFASGANVLTF. The CDR3 DNA sequence: TGCGCCAGCAGCTTGGTCTTCAGCGCGCTCTTTGCCTCTGGGGCCAACGTCCTGACTTTC.

This clonotype was counted between two and nine times. The J gene is TRBJ2-7, the V gene TRBV3-1; D may be TRBD1 or TRBD2 (6 bases each). The CDR3 consists of 16 residues. Germline values: CDR1 LGHDT, CDR2 YNNKEL (reference sequence). Deletions cut 4 bases from V and 3 bases from J, with 19 bases between. The CDR3 coding sequence is TGTGCCAGCAGCCTCGACCCACAGGGACTCCTCTACGAGCAGTACTTC. Protein sequence: CASSLDPQGLLYEQYF.

V usage is TRBV20-1 and J usage is TRBJ2-7; D is possibly TRBD2 (7 bases). The CDR3 contains 14 residues. The V gene's germline CDR1 is DFQATT and CDR2 SNEGSKA (reference sequence). V was cut by 2 bases and J by 5 bases, with 16 bases left in between. Here the CDR3 DNA reads TGCAGTGCTAGAAAGGCGGGGGCGGGGAACGAGCAGTACTTC. This encodes CSARKAGAGNEQYF.